A single sample is the source of the 28 T cell receptor beta chains below, sequenced in a study of blood T cell repertoires in COVID-19. The assay was immunoSEQ multiplex PCR, and TCRdb's table has in-frame clones only and misses some. The table lists roughly 200,000 clones, approximately 80% of them singletons, with 12% in the top ten. Sequencing used PBMCs or T cells enriched from blood (not recorded which). The receptors stem from a middle-aged man who had recovered from COVID-19.

This clone was seen a handful of times. The rearrangement links TRBV5-1 to TRBJ2-1, with a tentative D call TRBD2 (6 bases). The CDR3 has 15 amino acids. V lost 7 bases and J 0 bases, leaving 14 bases between the germline ends. Germline V gene data show CDR1 as SGHRS and CDR2 as YFSETQ. As DNA, the CDR3 is TGCGCCAGCCTAGCCGGAGGGAGCTCCTACAATGAGCAGTTCTTC. Translating gives CASLAGGSSYNEQFF.

The J gene is TRBJ2-1, the V gene TRBV9; 7 positions match TRBD2. Losses at the gene ends were 4 bases for V and 6 bases for J; bases not matched to a gene: 10. There are 15 residues in the CDR3. Germline lookup yields CDR1 SGDLS and CDR2 YYNGEE. Here the CDR3 DNA reads TGTGCCAGCAGCCCACTGGCTAGCGGACTCAATGAGCAGTTCTTC. Translation: CASSPLASGLNEQFF.

The genes are TRBV7-9 and TRBJ2-1; 11 nucleotides match TRBD2. Per the germline V gene, CDR1 is SEHNR and CDR2 is FQNEAQ (reference sequence). The CDR3 totals 14 residues. The CDR3 is CAVSGRATYNEQFF. DNA for the CDR3: TGTGCGGTTAGCGGGAGGGCCACCTACAATGAGCAGTTCTTC. Based on the CDR3 plus reference TRBV7-9 and TRBJ2-1, the full variable domain is DTGVSQNPRHKITKRGQNVTFRCDPISEHNRLYWYRQTLGQGPEFLTYFQNEAQLEKSRLLSDRFSAERPKGSFSTLEIQRTEQGDSAMYLCAVSGRATYNEQFFGPGTRLTVL.

The chain couples TRBV5-6 to TRBJ1-1, with D hard to call. Per germline, CDR1 SGHDT and CDR2 YYEEEE. The CDR3 length is 14 residues. The germline V and J ends were trimmed by 4 bases and 0 bases, with 10 bases remaining between them. CDR3 region: CASSPTVMNTEAFF. CDR3 sequence (DNA): TGTGCCAGCAGCCCCACAGTAATGAACACTGAAGCTTTCTTT.

This chain connects TRBV28 to TRBJ1-4; TRBD1 might be the D (6 bases). V was cut by 8 bases and J by 10 bases, with 20 bases left in between. CDR1 and CDR2 from the germline V gene are MDHEN and SYDVKM. The CDR3 loop spans 14 amino acids. CDR3 nucleotide sequence: TGTGCCAGCGGCCGTTTGCAGGGGTCAGGAAAACTGTTTTTT. This codes for CASGRLQGSGKLFF.

The rearrangement joins TRBV19 to TRBJ2-2; 7 nucleotides agree with TRBD1. Germline V gives CDR1 LNHDA, CDR2 SQIVND (reference sequence). V trimming: 1 base; J trimming: 6 bases; junction bases outside the gene matches: 2. This CDR3 is 14 amino acids long. In DNA form, the CDR3 reads TGTGCCAGTAGTATAGGACAGGGTGCCGGGGAGCTGTTTTTT. Translating it yields CASSIGQGAGELFF.

The rearrangement links TRBV5-6 to TRBJ2-5; no definite D call. Trimming left V 5 bases short and J 3 bases short, with 5 bases between. The CDR3 consists of 11 residues. In germline, CDR1 is SGHDT, CDR2 YYEEEE. The CDR3 region has the DNA TGTGCCAGCAGTATTGAAGAGACCCAGTACTTC. Its translation is CASSIEETQYF.

V is TRBV4-3 and J is TRBJ2-3; 12 bases are a match to TRBD1. The germline CDR1 and CDR2 sequences are LGHNA and YSLEER. The CDR3 has 16 residues. Trimming cost V 4 bases and J 2 bases; bases outside gene matches: 4. For the CDR3, the DNA is TGCGCCAGCAGCCGGCTGGGACAGGGGGCCACAGATACGCAGTATTTT. Its protein is CASSRLGQGATDTQYF.

V usage is TRBV7-2 and J usage is TRBJ2-1, with 7 bases that match TRBD1. Germline CDR1 SGHTA, CDR2 FQGNSA. The CDR3 has 15 amino acids. The J segment lost 3 bases and the V segment lost 5 bases, leaving 7 bases of the junction unmatched. The chain's CDR3 is CASSLQTGNYNEQFF. For the CDR3, the DNA is TGTGCCAGCAGCCTTCAGACAGGGAACTACAATGAGCAGTTCTTC. Full variable domain (rest looked up from reference TRBV7-2 and TRBJ2-1): GAGVSQSPSNKVTEKGKDVELRCDPISGHTALYWYRQSLGQGLEFLIYFQGNSAPDKSGLPSDRFSAERTGGSVSTLTIQRTQQEDSAVYLCASSLQTGNYNEQFFGPGTRLTVL.

The chain couples TRBV5-4 to TRBJ2-3; D is ambiguous. The V gene lost 0 bases and the J gene lost 0 bases, with 11 bases spanning the gap. This CDR3 comprises 16 residues. Germline CDR1 reads SGHNT; CDR2 reads YYREEE (reference sequence). The CDR3 loop is CASSLGLVTSTDTQYF. The CDR3 DNA reads as TGTGCCAGCAGCTTGGGGCTAGTAACTAGCACAGATACGCAGTATTTT.

J is TRBJ1-2 and V is TRBV29-1; the match to TRBD1 covers 12 bases. The CDR3 sequence is 13 residues long. V was clipped by 6 bases and J by 4 bases; unmatched bases: 3. The germline CDR1 and CDR2 sequences are SQVTM and ANQGSEA. The CDR3 sequence is CSVGTGGPYGYTF. CDR3 nucleotides: TGCAGCGTCGGGACAGGGGGCCCCTATGGCTACACCTTC.

This clone was found a few times. V usage is TRBV13 and J usage is TRBJ2-1; D is possibly TRBD2 (5 bases). CDR1 is PRHDT, CDR2 FYEKMQ, per germline (reference sequence). This CDR3 is 16 amino acids long. V was clipped by 5 bases and J by 3 bases, with 17 bases between them. Written as DNA, the CDR3 is TGTGCCAGCAGCGTCGGAGGCTGGACTGGCTACAATGAGCAGTTCTTC. It translates to CASSVGGWTGYNEQFF.

The CDR3: CASSPTWTDSNEKLFF. DNA for the CDR3: TGCGCCAGCAGCCCAACCTGGACGGACTCTAATGAAAAACTGTTTTTT. The chain couples TRBV5-1 to TRBJ1-4; D gene uncertain. The V and J ends lost 4 bases and 3 bases respectively, with 16 bases between them. The CDR3 has 16 residues. Germline V gene lookup returns CDR1 SGHRS and CDR2 YFSETQ.

This clone has more than one count but fewer than ten. The chain couples TRBV19 to TRBJ1-4; unclear D gene. The CDR3 is 16 amino acids. The germline CDR1 and CDR2 sequences are LNHDA and SQIVND (reference sequence). Trimming took 4 bases from V and 0 from J, leaving 12 bases between them. The CDR3 here is CASSSATAATNEKLFF. CDR3 nucleotide sequence: TGTGCCAGTAGTAGCGCTACAGCTGCAACTAATGAAAAACTGTTTTTT.

Worth noting for this clone: Germline and junction disagree at one end, which may indicate a read error. The chain employs TRBV7-7 and TRBJ2-3, with D perhaps matching TRBD2 (6 bases). Germline V lookup: CDR1 SSHAT, CDR2 FNYEAQ (reference sequence). The CDR3 contains 15 residues. This chain's CDR3 is CASSPLASGTDTQYF. For the CDR3, the DNA is TGTGCTAGCAGCCCCCTTGCTAGCGGCACAGATACGCAGTATTTT.

This clone was observed a single time. This chain connects TRBV24-1 to TRBJ2-1; 10 nucleotides agree with TRBD2. This CDR3 spans 16 amino acids. With V trimmed by 0 bases and J by 8 bases, 6 bases remained unmatched. From germline, CDR1 is KGHDR and CDR2 SFDVKD. CDR3 protein: CATSDLASGRPDEQFF. CDR3 coding DNA: TGTGCCACCAGTGATTTGGCTAGCGGGAGACCGGATGAGCAGTTCTTC.

This chain joins TRBV6-5 and TRBJ1-5, with 7 bases identical to TRBD1. Germline CDR1 is MNHEY and CDR2 is SVGAGI. The CDR3 consists of 14 residues. Unmatched junction bases numbered 9, after V lost 6 bases and J lost 7 bases. CDR3 bases: TGTGCCAGCAGCCAACAGGTACAGGGGCAGCCCCAGCATTTT. As protein: CASSQQVQGQPQHF.

This chain links TRBV29-1 with TRBJ1-1, with D maybe TRBD1 (5 bases). V was trimmed by 6 bases and J by 7 bases, leaving 15 bases between them. This CDR3 has 12 residues. From germline, CDR1 is SQVTM and CDR2 ANQGSEA. CDR3 in DNA: TGCAGCGTATCCCCTGCTGACAGTGAAGCTTTCTTT. Its protein is CSVSPADSEAFF.

The genes are TRBV5-6 and TRBJ1-5, with 8 bases identical to TRBD1. The CDR3 length is 14 residues. With V trimmed by 4 bases and J by 1 base, 1 base remained unmatched. Germline V CDR1 and CDR2: SGHDT, YYEEEE. CDR3 protein: CASSRQGSNQPQHF. The CDR3 nucleotides read TGTGCCAGCAGCCGACAGGGGAGCAATCAGCCCCAGCATTTT.

This chain uses TRBV25-1 with TRBJ1-1; D call uncertain. Per the germline V gene, CDR1 is MGHDK and CDR2 is SYGVNS. The CDR3 has 13 residues. V lost 6 bases and J 3 bases, leaving 11 bases between the germline ends. CDR3 sequence reads: CASRHFVDTEAFF. For the CDR3, the DNA is TGTGCCAGCAGGCACTTTGTGGACACTGAAGCTTTCTTT. Looking up the rest from reference TRBV25-1 and TRBJ1-1 gives the full variable domain: EADIYQTPRYLVIGTGKKITLECSQTMGHDKMYWYQQDPGMELHLIHYSYGVNSTEKGDLSSESTVSRIRTEHFPLTLESARPSHTSQYLCASRHFVDTEAFFGQGTRLTVV.

The chain recombines TRBV28 with TRBJ1-6; perhaps TRBD1 as D (6 bases). Germline V lookup: CDR1 MDHEN, CDR2 SYDVKM. V was clipped by 5 bases and J by 8 bases, with 16 bases between them. The CDR3 is 15 amino acids. The CDR3 region is CASSLYMTGYSPLHF. The CDR3 DNA is TGTGCCAGCAGTCTTTACATGACAGGTTATTCACCCCTCCACTTT.

The chain combines TRBV12-5 with TRBJ2-4; D might be TRBD2 (5 bases). The CDR3 sequence is 15 residues long. The ends were cut back, 5 bases at V and 10 bases at J, with 21 bases in the middle. CDR1 and CDR2 (germline): LGHNT, FRNRAP. As DNA, the CDR3 is TGTGCTAGTGGTCTCGGGGATTTAAAGCCATCTATTCAGTACTTC. This encodes CASGLGDLKPSIQYF.

This sequence joins TRBV29-1 and TRBJ1-2; D is unresolved. Germline CDR1 and CDR2: SQVTM and ANQGSEA. Trimming removed 3 bases from V and 7 bases from J, with 15 bases in between. This CDR3 has 13 residues. For the CDR3, the DNA is TGCAGCGTTGAGTCTTCCCCACGAGGTGGCTACACCTTC. The encoded protein is CSVESSPRGGYTF.

This chain links TRBV11-2 with TRBJ2-7; D remains ambiguous. The CDR3 is made up of 14 amino acids. V shed 1 base and J shed 3 bases, with 10 bases lying between them. In germline, CDR1 is SGHAT, CDR2 FQNNGV. CDR3 in DNA: TGTGCCAGCAGCTTAGGGTCCCAGGTCTACGAGCAGTACGTC. This encodes CASSLGSQVYEQYV.

The chain couples TRBV28 to TRBJ2-5, with 8 bases matching TRBD1. The V and J ends lost 3 bases and 4 bases, in that order; junction bases with no gene match: 4. There are 14 residues in the CDR3. Germline-derived CDR1 and CDR2 are MDHEN and SYDVKM. The CDR3 sequence: CASSFTGGRETQYF. CDR3 in DNA: TGTGCCAGCAGTTTTACAGGGGGGAGAGAGACCCAGTACTTC.

In regard to this clone: A clone one base away is much larger, so this may be a read error. The rearrangement uses TRBV7-2 and TRBJ1-3, with 8 bases aligning to TRBD1. The V gene's germline CDR1 is SGHTA and CDR2 FQGNSA. The CDR3 totals 18 residues. J was trimmed by 4 bases and V by 4 bases; bases with no gene match: 15. The CDR3 is CASSYSRWQGAEGNTIYF. In nucleotides, the CDR3 is TGTGCCAGCAGCTACTCAAGATGGCAGGGGGCGGAGGGAAACACCATATATTTT.

In DNA form, the CDR3 reads TGTGCCAGTAGTATAGGAATAGCGGACTCCTACAATGAGCAGTTCTTC. Its protein is CASSIGIADSYNEQFF. This chain joins TRBV19 and TRBJ2-1, with D perhaps matching TRBD2 (6 bases). V was cut by 1 base and J by 0 bases, with 10 bases left in between. The CDR3 is 16 residues long. The germline CDR1 and CDR2 sequences are LNHDA and SQIVND (reference sequence).

The chain couples TRBV19 to TRBJ1-2; 10 bases are a match to TRBD1. CDR3 length: 13 amino acids. Trimming took 11 bases from V and 2 from J; bases not matched to a gene: 5. Germline V gene data show CDR1 as LNHDA and CDR2 as SQIVND (reference sequence). DNA for the CDR3: TGTGCCGTAAAGGACAGGGGGAACTATGGCTACACCTTC. Translating it yields CAVKDRGNYGYTF.